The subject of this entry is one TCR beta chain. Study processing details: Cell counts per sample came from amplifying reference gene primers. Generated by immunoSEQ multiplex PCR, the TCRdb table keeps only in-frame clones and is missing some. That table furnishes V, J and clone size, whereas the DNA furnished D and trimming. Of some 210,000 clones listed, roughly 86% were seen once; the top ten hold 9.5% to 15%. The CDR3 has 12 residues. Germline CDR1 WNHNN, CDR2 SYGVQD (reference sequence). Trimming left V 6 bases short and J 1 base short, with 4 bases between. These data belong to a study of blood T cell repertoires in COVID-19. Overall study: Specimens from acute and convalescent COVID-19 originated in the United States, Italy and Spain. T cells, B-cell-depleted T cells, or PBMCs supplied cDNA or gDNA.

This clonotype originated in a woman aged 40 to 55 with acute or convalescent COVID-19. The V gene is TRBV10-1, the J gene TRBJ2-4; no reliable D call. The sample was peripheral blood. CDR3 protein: CASRRAKNIQYF. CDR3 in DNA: TGCGCCAGCAGGAGGGCCAAAAACATTCAGTACTTC.